This TCR beta chain was sequenced in a study of shared clonotypes between healthy human individuals. Study-wide results and limits: It was only blood that was sampled, and tissue repertoires likely differ.

TCRdb keeps only in-frame clones here, not all; method: immunoSEQ multiplex PCR. The sample holds about 590,000 clones; roughly 95% are singletons and the top ten take 0.095% to 0.12%. Concerning this clone: Its specificity is not known.

Naive CD8 cells lacked CD45RO, underwent positive selection for CCR7 and left out terminally differentiated effector memory CD45RA+ cells. This clonotype was obtained from a woman aged 25-40 years in good health. Sequencing was carried out using naive CD8+ T cells sorted from blood.

The CDR3 region is CASSPTGIGYEQYF. The CDR3 nucleotides read TGTGCCAGCAGCCCGACCGGGATCGGGTACGAGCAGTACTTC. The chain recombines TRBV27 with TRBJ2-7, with D tentatively TRBD2 (5 bases). The CDR3 spans 14 residues. Germline CDR1 MNHEY, CDR2 SMNVEV (reference sequence). Trimming took 6 bases from V and 4 from J, leaving 16 bases between them.